Detailed here is one T cell receptor (beta chain). TCRdb keeps only in-frame clones here, not all; method: immunoSEQ multiplex PCR. The sample yields 12,000 or so clones, 78% seen once. The sample is drawn from a study of T cells after somatic rescue of genetic block. CDR3 length: 13 amino acids. Trimming removed 1 base from V and 1 base from J, with 5 bases in between. Germline V gives CDR1 SGHNT, CDR2 YENEEA. This chain uses TRBV11-3 with TRBJ2-7; D unresolved. The material sequenced was peripheral blood mononuclear cells (PBMCs). The source is a boy aged 5 to 17. The CDR3 here is CASSLGDSYEQYF. Here the CDR3 DNA reads TGTGCCAGCAGCTTAGGTGATTCCTACGAGCAGTACTTC.